The 21 T cell receptor beta chains listed next were all sequenced from one sample in a study of cytomegalovirus exposure and HLA in healthy donors. The PCR used 60 Vbeta and 13 Jbeta primers. Clones were read by immunoSEQ multiplex PCR, and TCRdb kept only the in-frame ones, dropping some. Of around 70,000 clones in the sample, roughly 77% were seen once. What was sequenced was PBMCs. The receptors were gathered from a human donor in good health.

This clone has just a few counts. The chain recombines TRBV9 with TRBJ2-1; D perhaps matches TRBD2 (6 bases). Between the trimmed V and J ends, which lost 0 bases and 7 bases, there was a span of 20 bases. This CDR3 has 17 amino acids. Germline CDR1 SGDLS, CDR2 YYNGEE. The CDR3, as DNA: TGTGCCAGCAGCGTAGCGGTCGCGGGGACCTTGGGGAATGAGCAGTTCTTC. It translates to CASSVAVAGTLGNEQFF.

J is TRBJ2-7 and V is TRBV11-3; unclear D gene. V was pared by 0 bases and J by 2 bases, with 8 bases between. The length of the CDR3 is 14 residues. Germline CDR1 and CDR2: SGHNT and YENEEA. This chain's CDR3 is CASSLDATTYEQYF. In nucleotides, the CDR3 is TGTGCCAGCAGCTTAGACGCAACTACCTACGAGCAGTACTTC.

J is TRBJ1-4 and V is TRBV6-5, with 7 bases identical to TRBD1. The length of the CDR3 is 14 residues. V gave up 2 bases and J gave up 7 bases; unmatched junction bases: 4. Germline values: CDR1 MNHEY, CDR2 SVGAGI. The CDR3 sequence is CASSYRGLTEKLFF. CDR3 nucleotide sequence: TGTGCCAGCAGTTACAGGGGGCTGACTGAAAAACTGTTTTTT.

In this sample, this clone turned up once. One end of the junction does not line up with germline, which may come from a read error. The chain couples TRBV4-1 to TRBJ1-5; D not certain. Germline-derived CDR1 and CDR2 are MGHRA and YSYEKL. The CDR3 is 15 residues long. The chain's CDR3 is CASSQDGSLNQPQHF. CDR3 sequence (DNA): TGCGCCAGCAGTCAAGACGGGAGCCTCAATCAGCCCCAGCATTTT.

The gene calls are TRBV2 and TRBJ1-3; TRBD1 might be the D (5 bases). The germline gives CDR1 SNHLY, CDR2 FYNNEI. The V and J ends lost 10 bases and 0 bases respectively, with 7 bases between them. CDR3 length equals 12 residues. The CDR3 DNA sequence: TGTGCCACCCAGGGCTCTGGAAACACCATATATTTT. This gives the protein CATQGSGNTIYF. Using reference TRBV2 and TRBJ1-3 for the parts outside the CDR3, the full variable domain is EPEVTQTPSHQVTQMGQEVILRCVPISNHLYFYWYRQILGQKVEFLVSFYNNEISEKSEIFDDQFSVERPDGSNFTLKIRSTKLEDSAMYFCATQGSGNTIYFGEGSWLTVV.

The chain is built from TRBV6-1 and TRBJ1-2; tentative D call: TRBD1 (6 bases). The germline CDR1 and CDR2 sequences are MNHNS and SASEGT. The CDR3 sequence is 15 residues long. The ends were cut back, 1 base at V and 4 bases at J, with 13 bases in the middle. The CDR3 spells CASSEEHRVFYGYTF. The CDR3 nucleotides are TGTGCCAGCAGTGAAGAGCACAGGGTCTTCTATGGCTACACCTTC.

The rearrangement links TRBV19 to TRBJ2-1, with D maybe TRBD2 (6 bases). CDR1 and CDR2 from the germline V gene are LNHDA and SQIVND (reference sequence). CDR3 length equals 15 residues. V dropped 6 bases and J dropped 8 bases, with 20 bases sitting between them. This CDR3 reads CASRALSGGWDEQFF. CDR3 nucleotide sequence: TGTGCCAGTAGAGCCCTCAGTGGGGGGTGGGATGAGCAGTTCTTC.

The chain carries TRBV6-1 and TRBJ1-2; 7 bases line up with TRBD1. Losses at the gene ends were 5 bases for V and 0 bases for J; bases not matched to a gene: 6. The germline gives CDR1 MNHNS, CDR2 SASEGT. The length of the CDR3 is 15 residues. The CDR3 region is CASSTGTVANYGYTF. As DNA, the CDR3 is TGTGCCAGCAGTACCGGGACAGTAGCTAACTATGGCTACACCTTC.

This sequence joins TRBV27 and TRBJ2-7; 11 positions match TRBD2. Germline V gene lookup returns CDR1 MNHEY and CDR2 SMNVEV (reference sequence). The CDR3 has 15 amino acids. The V and J ends lost 3 bases and 2 bases, in that order; junction bases with no gene match: 3. This CDR3 reads CASSFGTSGTYEQYF. The CDR3 nucleotides are TGTGCCAGCAGTTTCGGGACTAGCGGCACCTACGAGCAGTACTTC.

The chain is built from TRBV6-1 and TRBJ2-3, with 8 bases that match TRBD2. Germline values: CDR1 MNHNS, CDR2 SASEGT. After removal of 4 bases from V and 2 bases from J, the junction contained 8 bases not matched to a gene. The CDR3 spans 16 residues. Here the CDR3 DNA reads TGTGCCAGCAGTGCCCTTTCGGGGGGGCCCACAGATACGCAGTATTTT. Amino acid sequence: CASSALSGGPTDTQYF.

The chain joins TRBV6-1 to TRBJ2-7, with TRBD1 identical over 8 bases. In germline, CDR1 is MNHNS, CDR2 SASEGT. This CDR3 is built from 14 residues. V was clipped by 9 bases and J by 3 bases; unmatched bases: 10. The CDR3 spells CASKDLDRVYEQYF. DNA of the CDR3: TGTGCCAGTAAAGATTTGGACAGGGTCTACGAGCAGTACTTC.

This chain links TRBV19 with TRBJ2-3, with 7 bases fitting TRBD2. CDR1 and CDR2 from the germline V gene are LNHDA and SQIVND (reference sequence). This CDR3 region has 13 residues. With V trimmed by 7 bases and J by 3 bases, 4 bases remained unmatched. This CDR3 is CASIPRGTDTQYF. For the CDR3, the DNA is TGTGCCAGTATCCCGCGGGGGACAGATACGCAGTATTTT.

The rearrangement links TRBV5-1 to TRBJ2-5; 14 bases map to TRBD2. This CDR3 comprises 15 residues. CDR1 and CDR2 (germline): SGHRS, YFSETQ. Trimming took 5 bases from V and 8 from J; bases not matched to a gene: 8. The CDR3 protein is CASRMTSGGAGTQYF. CDR3 bases: TGCGCCAGCAGGATGACTAGCGGGGGGGCCGGTACCCAGTACTTC.

The CDR3 here is CASGTGTGGGYTF. DNA for the CDR3: TGTGCCAGCGGAACCGGGACAGGGGGCGGCTACACCTTC. The genes are TRBV27 and TRBJ1-2; TRBD1 agrees at 12 bases. CDR1 and CDR2 from the germline V gene are MNHEY and SMNVEV (reference sequence). The CDR3 is 13 amino acids. The V segment lost 8 bases and the J segment 8 bases; nucleotides outside the gene matches: 6.

This clone was detected only a few times. The chain couples TRBV19 to TRBJ1-5; 7 bases agree with TRBD1. CDR3 size: 16 residues. Germline CDR1 is LNHDA and CDR2 is SQIVND (reference sequence). V lost 4 bases to trimming and J lost 0 bases; unmatched junction nucleotides: 6. CDR3 residues: CASSSGQARSNQPQHF. In nucleotides, the CDR3 is TGTGCCAGTAGTAGCGGACAGGCGCGTAGCAATCAGCCCCAGCATTTT.

This chain connects TRBV5-1 to TRBJ2-7; 12 bases agree with TRBD1. Germline CDR1 and CDR2: SGHRS and YFSETQ. The CDR3 contains 14 residues. V lost 4 bases and J lost 7; bases outside the gene matches: 6. The CDR3 loop reads CASSLGQGAEEQYF. The CDR3 DNA follows: TGCGCCAGCAGCCTGGGACAGGGGGCAGAGGAGCAGTACTTC.

The rearrangement uses TRBV30 and TRBJ2-1, with TRBD2 matching 8 bases. This CDR3 region has 16 residues. The V gene's germline CDR1 is GTSNPN and CDR2 SVGIG (reference sequence). With V trimmed by 5 bases and J by 9 bases, 18 bases remained unmatched. This CDR3 reads CAWGRGLTRGVGEQFF. The CDR3 DNA reads TGTGCCTGGGGAAGAGGGCTTACGCGGGGGGTGGGTGAGCAGTTCTTC.

The rearrangement joins TRBV9 to TRBJ2-3; 12 bases align to TRBD2. The length of the CDR3 is 18 residues. Germline CDR1 SGDLS, CDR2 YYNGEE. J was trimmed by 0 bases and V by 0 bases; bases with no gene match: 5. CDR3 DNA: TGTGCCAGCAGCGTAGGGCTAGCGGGGGGGACTAGCACAGATACGCAGTATTTT. It is translated as CASSVGLAGGTSTDTQYF.

The chain recombines TRBV5-1 with TRBJ2-3; D is unresolved. V was pared by 0 bases and J by 4 bases, with 3 bases between. Germline CDR1 and CDR2: SGHRS and YFSETQ. CDR3 length: 12 amino acids. CDR3 in amino acids: CASSLASDTQYF. DNA of the CDR3: TGCGCCAGCAGCTTGGCCTCAGATACGCAGTATTTT.

The CDR3 reads CASSEQGFAYEQYF. The CDR3 coding sequence is TGTGCCAGCAGCGAACAGGGGTTCGCCTACGAGCAGTACTTC. The rearrangement joins TRBV9 to TRBJ2-7; 7 nucleotides match TRBD1. Germline lookup yields CDR1 SGDLS and CDR2 YYNGEE. There are 14 residues in the CDR3. Losses at the gene ends were 3 bases for V and 2 bases for J; bases not matched to a gene: 5.

On this clone: At one of its ends the junction is not consistent with the germline gene, which may arise from a read error. CDR3 region: CASSPNGQGGSSYGYPF. As DNA, the CDR3 is TGTGCCAGCAGCCCGAATGGACAGGGAGGTAGTAGCTATGGCTACCCCTTC. The chain is built from TRBV7-2 and TRBJ1-2; 8 positions match TRBD1. CDR3 size: 17 residues. Germline V gene sequence: CDR1 SGHTA, CDR2 FQGNSA.